Listed below are T cell receptor beta chains from one sample, sequenced in a study of T cell repertoires in cytomegalovirus infection. TCRdb used MiXCR to reprocess the reads, holding one entry per CDR3 protein. The sample shows around 120,000 distinct CDR3 sequences, around 45% of them seen only once. Antigens of these TCRs are unknown. The sequencing used CD8+ T cells from cultured PBMCs, collected from culture after CMV antigen stimulation. These receptor sequences come from a human donor in good health (CMV status not recorded). Some clones in this sample may be carry-over from other donors' samples. The CDR3 runs from the conserved cysteine through the conserved F or W. The D gene is left open where the match is weak. Size tells how often a clone was seen (once, few, many) or the class of an expanded clone, and some rows leave it out.

>NA|TRBV7-6|TRBD1|TRBJ2-1
TGTGCCAGCAGCCCTTGGGACAGTTACAATGAGCAGTTCTTC
CASSPWDSYNEQFF
>few|TRBV7-9|NA|TRBJ2-2
TGTGCCATCACCCCCCCCGGGACACTGAACACCGGGGAGCTGTTTTTT
CAITPPGTLNTGELFF
>many|TRBV27|TRBD1|TRBJ1-1
TGTGCCAGCAGTTTAGAGGGGGCGGGAACTGAAGCTTTCTTT
CASSLEGAGTEAFF
>NA|TRBV7-6|NA|TRBJ2-1
TGTGCCAGCAGCTTAGGGGAGCGGCAGTTCTTC
CASSLGERQFF
>few|TRBV27|TRBD1|TRBJ2-1
TGTGCCAGCAGAGGGGGCCTCTCCTACAATGAGCAGTTCTTC
CASRGGLSYNEQFF
>few|TRBV7-6|NA|TRBJ2-7
TGTGCCAGCAGCTCCCGGGGGTTGGGGGCGAGCTCCTACGAGCAGTACTTC
CASSSRGLGASSYEQYF
>few|TRBV3-1|NA|TRBJ2-3
TGTGCCAGCAGCCCGGAGGGCCCAGATACGCAGTATTTT
CASSPEGPDTQYF
>few|TRBV7-9|NA|TRBJ2-7
TGTGCCAGCAGCACTTCCTTATACGAGCAGTACTTC
CASSTSLYEQYF
>few|TRBV4-1|NA|TRBJ1-1
TGCGCCAGCAGCCAGGATACGGTGTACACTGAAGCTTTCTTT
CASSQDTVYTEAFF
>many|TRBV7-6|TRBD1|TRBJ2-7
TGTGCCAGCAGCTTATATCAGGGGGTTTCCTACGAGCAGTACTTC
CASSLYQGVSYEQYF
>NA|TRBV7-8|NA|TRBJ2-7
TGTGCCAGCAGCTCCCGACAGACCTACGAGCAGTACTTC
CASSSRQTYEQYF
>NA|TRBV20-1|NA|TRBJ1-5
TGCAGTGCTAGAGATTTGGGGACGGGATTCGGCAATCAGCCCCAGCATTTT
CSARDLGTGFGNQPQHF
>NA|TRBV4-1|TRBD1|TRBJ1-1
TGCGCCAGCAGCCAACCCACGACAGGGTTAAACACTGAAGCTTTCTTT
CASSQPTTGLNTEAFF
>NA|TRBV11-2|TRBD2|TRBJ2-3
TGTGCCAGCAGCTTAGCGGGCGGGGGGACCACAGATACGCAGTATTTT
CASSLAGGGTTDTQYF
>few|TRBV4-2|TRBD2|TRBJ2-5
TGTGCCAGCAGCCAAAGCGGGGACCAAGAGACCCAGTACTTC
CASSQSGDQETQYF
>NA|TRBV27|NA|TRBJ2-7
TGTGCCAGCAGTGCCCAGGGGGACTCATCCTACGAGCAGTACTTC
CASSAQGDSSYEQYF
>NA|TRBV2|NA|TRBJ2-7
TGTGCCAGCATAGACAGGTCCTACGAGCAGTACTTC
CASIDRSYEQYF
>few|TRBV6-5|NA|TRBJ1-1
TGTGCCAGCAGTTACTCCTACATTTCCAACACTGAAGCTTTCTTT
CASSYSYISNTEAFF
>NA|TRBV7-6|NA|TRBJ1-4
TGTGCCAGCAGCTTAGTGGGGGGCTTGGGAGAAAAACTGTTTTTT
CASSLVGGLGEKLFF
>few|TRBV5-4|NA|TRBJ2-1
TGTGCCAGTTATGAGCAGTTCTTC
CASYEQFF
>NA|TRBV7-9|NA|TRBJ1-1
TGTGCCAGCAGCCAAGGGGGGTACACTGAAGCTTTCTTT
CASSQGGYTEAFF
>few|TRBV12-3/TRBV12-4|NA|TRBJ2-2
TGTGCCAGCAGTTTAGAGGGGAACACCGGGGAGCTGTTTTTT
CASSLEGNTGELFF
>NA|TRBV12-3/TRBV12-4|NA|TRBJ2-3
TGTGCCAGCAGTCCCCGGAAGGGTCCAGATACGCAGTATTTT
CASSPRKGPDTQYF
>NA|TRBV7-4|TRBD2|TRBJ2-3
TGTGCCAGCAGCCCGGGACTAGCCGGAGCGGATACGCAGTATTTT
CASSPGLAGADTQYF